This TCR beta chain was sequenced in a study of early T cells in non-severe SARS-CoV-2 infection. On the study more broadly: The authors sequenced bulk RNA from unsorted whole blood, leaving chains unpaired.

The V end was cut by 3 bases, the J end by 5 bases, with 16 bases between. The germline gives CDR1 DFQATT, CDR2 SNEGSKA (reference sequence). CDR3 length equals 15 residues. The study's findings and limits: VDJdb-based matching was biased toward anti-spike CD8 responses and missed private and CD4 specificities.

Researchers tagged individual cDNA molecules with unique molecular identifiers. Each CDR3 protein is one row after TCRdb ran MiXCR on the 5' RACE reads. The table has approximately 69,000 distinct CDR3 sequences, roughly 10% seen once; the top ten hold around 6.7%. This clonotype was counted between two and nine times. Its antigen is not known. The chain links TRBV20-1 to TRBJ1-4; weak D call: TRBD1 (5 bases). This sequence originates from an adult who was a healthcare worker with PCR-confirmed SARS-CoV-2 infection or an uninfected control (not recorded which). Sequenced: whole blood. CDR3 coding DNA: TGCAGTGCTAGGCTCTGGAGGGGTGGAAATGAAAAACTGTTTTTT. Protein sequence: CSARLWRGGNEKLFF.